This T cell receptor (beta chain) was sequenced during a study of regulatory T cells in long-lasting Graves disease (dated by TCRdb to the early 2020s). As for the study more broadly: Newly diagnosed Graves' disease patients had taken antithyroid drugs for less than 3 months. This study used TCR sequencing and RNA sequencing of peripheral blood to compare persistent Graves' disease patients against newly diagnosed Graves' disease patients. The study was conducted in China and was registered as a clinical trial. A total of roughly 35 samples underwent TCR sequencing: roughly 13 from persistent and roughly 20 from newly diagnosed Graves' disease patients. Here is what the overall study found, with its caveats: Preferential use of TRBV28, TRBJ1-2 and TRBJ2-5 was observed in persistent disease, whereas TRBV20-1 and TRBJ2-1 were favored in newly diagnosed disease. Compared with newly diagnosed patients, persistent Graves' disease patients had lower TCR Shannon entropy and fewer highly expanded clones, which suggests clonal expansion. As a limitation, the authors acknowledged that the small sample size may reduce accuracy. Only peripheral blood was studied, because thyroid tissue, the primary lesion, was inaccessible. Sequencing and analysis were restricted to the TCR beta chain. A larger number of public clonotypes was shared among persistent patients (approximately 3,000) than among newly diagnosed patients (about 990).

To note about this clonotype: Its antigen is not yet known. Qualities for individual bases were not recorded, and no much larger clone is one base off.

CDR1 and CDR2 (SQVTM, ANQGSEA) derive from the germline V gene. The junction shows trimming of 6 bases on V and 1 base on J, plus 15 bases between the germline ends. Its CDR3 holds 14 amino acids, cysteine through phenylalanine. Solely the CDR3 DNA is kept, with 42 bases framed from the first base. The time point label for this specimen denotes: newly diagnosed GD, antithyroid drugs for less than 3 months. RNA was extracted from PBMCs in TRIzol for both TCR sequencing and RNA sequencing. Graves' disease was diagnosed according to American Thyroid Association guidelines. Recruitment of patients was carried out at an endocrinology department in Xi'an, China. Each patient gave approximately 10 milliliters of peripheral blood, collected in an EDTA anticoagulant tube. Ficoll Paque Plus density gradient separation was used to isolate PBMCs, and no further T cell sorting was performed. An Agilent 2100 Bioanalyzer and agarose gel were used to check RNA quality, while a NanoDrop 2000 measured RNA concentration.

The receptor library was made with multiplex PCR. This sample was sequenced with an Illumina HiSeq 4000. iRepertoire HTBI primers and Arm-PCR amplification of CDR3 regions were used to construct TCR beta libraries. PCR products were gel purified before sequencing. Concerning the study's data processing: A total of 62 TRBV and 14 TRBJ segments were identified across samples and were used for gene usage analysis of CDR3 amino acid clonotypes. COPE and FqMerger were used to merge the filtered high-quality paired reads into contigs. BLAST was used to align contigs to IMGT TRBV, TRBD and TRBJ reference genes, and CDR3 was defined according to IMGT. Clonotypes above 0.1% frequency were classified as highly expanded clones. Repertoire diversity was measured by Shannon entropy, and V-J evenness by the Gini coefficient. A clonotype was considered public if more than one individual shared it. TCRdb reran the public reads through fastp at Q25 and MiXCR, keeping productive beta chains. Rows merge per CDR3 protein into single entries with the most common DNA and genes. These V and J calls are TCRdb output, not the study's own analysis. Present in this sample are approximately 400,000 distinct CDR3 sequences, approximately 12% of which were seen just once. The ten largest clones take up about 20% of the sample.

The data were also submitted as part of a second study, on T cells in Graves' hyperthyroidism and ophthalmopathy. The second study reports: Stable Graves' hyperthyroidism was defined as the absence of progression to ophthalmopathy over 18 months of follow-up. The hyperthyroidism patients were between 18 and 65 years old and newly diagnosed, with a disease duration of less than 2 months. The study excluded patients with uncontrolled infections, other autoimmune diseases, pregnancy or lactation. Diagnoses relied on clinical symptoms, serum thyroxine and TRAb, thyroid ultrasound and orbital computed tomography. A first-round RT-PCR of the TCR CDR3 used the HTBI primer set with the Qiagen OneStep RT-PCR kit. Blood samples also contained most of the expanded thyroid clonotypes (frequency above 0.001), which suggests that blood repertoires may reflect thyroid immune responses. A model built on a 13 V-J signature distinguished ophthalmopathy from stable hyperthyroidism, reaching around 88% sensitivity and 81.08% specificity in cross-validation and 80%/75% in testing. In validation, the model predicted progression to ophthalmopathy with approximately 71% sensitivity and approximately 72% specificity, a median of roughly seven months before onset. To identify TCR V-J signatures that set the groups apart, the researchers used a discovery cohort of 100 patients, made up of 40 to 45 with Graves' ophthalmopathy and about 60 with stable Graves' hyperthyroidism. Whether ophthalmopathy could be predicted prospectively was tested in an independent validation cohort made up of about 18 hyperthyroidism patients plus 17 patients who later progressed to ophthalmopathy. For training and testing, the roughly 93 patients in the discovery cohort were randomly divided in a 7:3 ratio. Thyroid tissue and blood T-cell repertoires from about 6 Graves' hyperthyroidism patients were also compared in the study. Once sampling was done, hyperthyroidism patients were given methimazole at a starting dose of 30 mg daily, whereas ophthalmopathy patients were given high-dose intravenous methylprednisolone. Libraries were constructed in a second round of multiplex PCR, after which size selection and purification were carried out. Libraries were sequenced paired-end with 100 bp reads on an Illumina HiSeq2000. Raw data were processed with SOAPnuke, discarding reads with adapters, uncalled bases, mean Phred below 15, or no exact constant-primer or identifier match. High-quality paired reads were merged using COPE v1.2.5, and each unique nucleotide sequence was defined as a clonotype. Clonotypes were aligned to IMGT TRBV, TRBD and TRBJ reference segments using MiTCR v1.1. Only V-J combinations with frequency above 0.0001, covering 98% to 99.2% of repertoires, were analysed. A TCS score was defined as the ratio of F50 (clonal expansion) to E x V (chaos), with BLOSUM62-based TCRdist applied between CDR3 peptides within each V-J. Welch's t-statistics and random forest reduced roughly 530 V-J features to around 14, which were used in a naive Bayes classifier (R e1071). No statistical method was used to fix the sample size in advance, and group allocation was not hidden from the investigators. The paper reports TCR Vbeta CDR3 sequencing of more than 120 peripheral blood samples: under 45 ophthalmopathy, 75 to 80 hyperthyroidism and about 17 progressor patients.

The sample here was peripheral blood mononuclear cells (PBMCs), taken at new diagnosis, from a patient treated with antithyroid drugs. This clonotype was sampled from a woman aged 18 to 35 with Graves disease. Donor details come from another sample of the same person, matched by shared clones. In this chain, TRBV29-1 is recombined with TRBJ1-1; there is no confident call for the D gene. The CDR3 here reads CSVSTVRPNTEAFF. The DNA reads as follows: TGCAGCGTCTCAACCGTTAGGCCGAACACTGAAGCTTTCTTT.